These 18 T cell receptor beta chains originate from one sample sequenced in a study of blood T cell repertoires in COVID-19. Assay: immunoSEQ multiplex PCR; the TCRdb copy retains only in-frame clones and omits some. The sample consists of some 150,000 clones, around 83% of them appearing once. The sequenced material came from peripheral blood. These receptors were obtained from a human donor with acute or convalescent COVID-19. The donor label of this sample is uncertain.

The chain has TRBV24-1 and TRBJ2-5, with 8 nucleotides matching TRBD1. The V and J ends lost 3 bases and 3 bases, in that order; junction bases with no gene match: 8. CDR1 is KGHDR, CDR2 SFDVKD, per germline. This CDR3 spans 16 amino acids. The CDR3 sequence is CATSDKTGVKEETQYF. In nucleotides, the CDR3 is TGTGCCACCAGTGATAAGACAGGGGTCAAGGAAGAGACCCAGTACTTC.

This sequence joins TRBV9 and TRBJ2-2; TRBD1 might be the D (6 bases). V lost 0 bases to trimming and J lost 4 bases, with 13 bases between them. In germline, CDR1 is SGDLS, CDR2 YYNGEE. This CDR3 region has 16 residues. CDR3 loop: CASSVGQGRSTGELFF. CDR3 sequence (DNA): TGTGCCAGCAGCGTAGGCCAGGGGCGCAGCACCGGGGAGCTGTTTTTT. The variable domain in full, with the rest retrieved from reference TRBV9 and TRBJ2-2, is DSGVTQTPKHLITATGQRVTLRCSPRSGDLSVYWYQQSLDQGLQFLIQYYNGEERAKGNILERFSAQQFPDLHSELNLSSLELGDSALYFCASSVGQGRSTGELFFGEGSRLTVL.

The V gene is TRBV3-1 (or the pseudogene TRBV3-2), the J gene TRBJ2-4; D may be TRBD2 (6 bases). The CDR3 is made up of 17 amino acids. Germline assignment: CDR1 LGHDT and CDR2 YNNKEL (reference sequence). Trimming took 4 bases from V and 0 from J, leaving 16 bases between them. The CDR3 loop reads CASSLGTWTTAKNIQYF. CDR3 bases: TGTGCCAGCAGCCTGGGGACTTGGACAACAGCCAAAAACATTCAGTACTTC.

The gene calls are TRBV2 and TRBJ1-3, with unresolved D. V dropped 9 bases and J dropped 3 bases, with 6 bases sitting between them. The CDR3 is 11 residues long. Germline lookup yields CDR1 SNHLY and CDR2 FYNNEI. As DNA, the CDR3 is TGTGCCAGAGGGAGTGGAAACACCATATATTTT. It codes for CARGSGNTIYF.

This CDR3 is CASSASGTSGTGELFF. The CDR3 bases are TGTGCCAGCAGCGCCTCCGGGACTAGCGGCACCGGGGAGCTGTTTTTT. The rearrangement joins TRBV5-8 to TRBJ2-2; 11 nucleotides line up with TRBD2. The CDR3 has 16 amino acids. Germline lookup yields CDR1 SGHTS and CDR2 YDEGEE. The junction had 6 bases not matched to a gene; V was cut back by 4 bases and J by 4 bases.

This clone appeared once. The chain couples TRBV7-2 to TRBJ2-1; no clear D gene. Germline CDR1 reads SGHTA; CDR2 reads FQGNSA. V was clipped by 1 base and J by 4 bases, with 5 bases between them. CDR3 length equals 13 residues. The CDR3 bases are TGTGCCAGCAGCTTAGGGCAGTACAATGAGCAGTTCTTC. Translating it yields CASSLGQYNEQFF.

CDR3 sequence: CASSSPGQEDEKLFF. CDR3 bases: TGTGCCAGCAGCTCCCCGGGACAGGAGGATGAAAAACTGTTTTTT. The rearrangement joins TRBV7-9 to TRBJ1-4, with 8 bases that match TRBD1. The V gene end was trimmed by 4 bases and the J gene end by 6 bases; junction bases not matched to a gene: 7. Germline CDR1 is SEHNR and CDR2 is FQNEAQ (reference sequence). The CDR3 is 15 amino acids.

The rearrangement uses TRBV6-6 and TRBJ1-6; TRBD1 might be the D (5 bases). CDR3 length: 15 residues. Germline-derived CDR1 and CDR2 are MNHNY and SVGAGI (reference sequence). Trimming left V 7 bases short and J 10 bases short, with 20 bases between. CDR3 region: CASTNSGRRDSPLHF. For the CDR3, the DNA is TGTGCCAGCACAAACTCGGGACGGAGGGACTCACCCCTCCACTTT.

This chain uses TRBV6-1 with TRBJ2-3; no definite D call. The germline V and J ends were trimmed by 2 bases and 4 bases, with 13 bases remaining between them. The CDR3 runs 15 residues. The germline CDR1 and CDR2 sequences are MNHNS and SASEGT. CDR3 coding DNA: TGTGCCAGCAGTGAATCCCTTCGTCTACCAGATACGCAGTATTTT. Amino acid sequence: CASSESLRLPDTQYF.

The chain combines TRBV2 with TRBJ2-7, with D possibly matching TRBD2 (5 bases). Germline assignment: CDR1 SNHLY and CDR2 FYNNEI. V was pared by 4 bases and J by 0 bases, with 16 bases between. This CDR3 region has 16 residues. Here the CDR3 DNA reads TGTGCCAGCAGTGTGAGTCTAGCTTCGAGCTCCTACGAGCAGTACGTC. Translating it yields CASSVSLASSSYEQYV.

The chain combines TRBV5-1 with TRBJ2-2; D is unclear. The CDR3 has 14 residues. The V gene lost 5 bases and the J gene lost 2 bases, with 10 bases spanning the gap. Germline V CDR1 and CDR2: SGHRS, YFSETQ. The CDR3 here is CASRTSGNTGELFF. For the CDR3, the DNA is TGCGCCAGCAGGACAAGTGGCAACACCGGGGAGCTGTTTTTT.

The genes are TRBV2 and TRBJ2-5; 8 bases match TRBD1. The CDR3 is made up of 13 amino acids. V lost 6 bases and J lost 3; bases outside the gene matches: 3. Per the germline V gene, CDR1 is SNHLY and CDR2 is FYNNEI. The CDR3 region is CASSYRGKETQYF. DNA for the CDR3: TGTGCCAGCAGCTACAGGGGGAAAGAGACCCAGTACTTC.

The chain joins TRBV5-5 to TRBJ1-5; no firm D call. Trimming shortened V by 4 bases and J by 4 bases, and 12 bases separated the two germline ends. The CDR3 loop spans 14 amino acids. Germline CDR1 and CDR2: SGHKS and YYEKEE (reference sequence). The CDR3: CASSATNSNQPQHF. The DNA for the CDR3 is TGTGCCAGCAGCGCTACTAATAGTAATCAGCCCCAGCATTTT.

The CDR3 DNA reads TGTGCCAGCAGCCAAGGGACAGGGCAACGAAACACTGAAGCTTTCTTT. It encodes CASSQGTGQRNTEAFF. The chain links TRBV14 to TRBJ1-1, with TRBD1 matching 8 bases. This CDR3 has 16 residues. V shed 1 base and J 2 bases; nucleotides not matched to a gene: 6. Germline CDR1 is SGHDN and CDR2 is FVKESK.

This sequence joins TRBV7-2 and TRBJ1-5; D unclear. The germline CDR1 and CDR2 sequences are SGHTA and FQGNSA. V was shortened by 5 bases and J by 6 bases, with 17 bases between the two germline ends. The length of the CDR3 is 15 residues. CDR3 sequence (DNA): TGTGCCAGCAGCCCTGGTGGGAGACATGGTCAGCCCCAGCATTTT. Translating gives CASSPGGRHGQPQHF.

V and J are TRBV5-4 and TRBJ1-2; the D is unclear. The germline CDR1 and CDR2 sequences are SGHNT and YYREEE (reference sequence). The CDR3 runs to 15 residues. Between the trimmed V and J ends, which lost 0 bases and 5 bases, there was a span of 14 bases. The CDR3 sequence: CASSLAWGGGYGYTF. CDR3 DNA sequence: TGTGCCAGCAGCTTGGCCTGGGGAGGTGGTTATGGCTACACCTTC.

This chain joins TRBV5-4 and TRBJ2-7; 11 bases are a match to TRBD1. With 4 bases clipped from V and 0 bases from J, the junction kept 6 bases outside the gene matches. The CDR3 consists of 16 residues. In germline, CDR1 is SGHNT, CDR2 YYREEE (reference sequence). CDR3 in DNA: TGTGCCAGCAGCCCCTTGGGGACAGGGGGCTCCTACGAGCAGTACTTC. This gives the protein CASSPLGTGGSYEQYF. Full variable domain (outside the CDR3, taken from reference TRBV5-4 and TRBJ2-7): ETGVTQSPTHLIKTRGQQVTLRCSSQSGHNTVSWYQQALGQGPQFIFQYYREEENGRGNFPPRFSGLQFPNYSSELNVNALELDDSALYLCASSPLGTGGSYEQYFGPGTRLTVT.

The chain has TRBV27 and TRBJ2-1; 7 nucleotides align to TRBD2. V shed 5 bases, J shed 7 bases, and the junction held 17 bases outside the gene matches. Germline V gene data show CDR1 as MNHEY and CDR2 as SMNVEV (reference sequence). This CDR3 has 17 residues. The DNA for the CDR3 is TGTGCCAGCAGTCCCTTTACCGGAGGTCCCGGGAGGAATGAGCAGTTCTTC. This translates into CASSPFTGGPGRNEQFF.